The rows below give T cell receptor beta chains drawn from one sample of a study of T cell changes during pregnancy in multiple sclerosis. The assay was immunoSEQ multiplex PCR, and TCRdb's table has in-frame clones only and misses some. This table has approximately 32,000 clones, about nine tenths appearing once. Sample: CD8+ T cells from peripheral blood mononuclear cells, taken in the first trimester of pregnancy. These receptors were taken from a female donor with multiple sclerosis, enrolled in a pregnancy study. CDR3s include the opening cysteine and the closing phenylalanine or tryptophan. The D gene is left open where the match is weak. Not every row has a clone size; where given, it reads once, few, many or a size class.

j_gene: TRBJ2-7; d_gene: TRBD2; abundance: -; v_gene: TRBV6-1; len: 15; CDR3aa: CASRTEREVRSEQYF; CDR3nt: TGTGCCTCCCGGACTGAGCGGGAGGTAAGATCCGAGCAGTACTTC
j_gene: TRBJ1-2; d_gene: -; abundance: medium-sized; v_gene: TRBV7-9; len: 12; CDR3aa: CASSLGGTGYTF; CDR3nt: TGTGCCAGCAGCTTAGGAGGCACTGGCTACACCTTC
j_gene: TRBJ1-2; d_gene: -; abundance: -; v_gene: TRBV4-3; len: 15; CDR3aa: CASSQDESGNYGYTF; CDR3nt: TGCGCCAGCAGCCAAGATGAGAGCGGAAACTATGGCTACACCTTC
j_gene: TRBJ1-1; d_gene: -; abundance: -; v_gene: TRBV5-5; len: 16; CDR3aa: CASSLSGSALVDEAFF; CDR3nt: TGTGCCAGCAGCTTGTCGGGGTCAGCATTGGTGGATGAAGCTTTCTTT
j_gene: TRBJ2-3; d_gene: TRBD2; abundance: -; v_gene: TRBV4-2; len: 16; CDR3aa: CASSQDPSGSPDTQYF; CDR3nt: TGTGCCAGCAGCCAAGATCCTAGCGGGAGTCCAGATACGCAGTATTTT
j_gene: TRBJ2-7; d_gene: -; abundance: -; v_gene: TRBV27; len: 14; CDR3aa: CASSLSLGSYEQYF; CDR3nt: TGTGCCAGCAGTTTATCTCTTGGGAGCTACGAGCAGTACTTC
j_gene: TRBJ1-4; d_gene: -; abundance: -; v_gene: TRBV5-1; len: 13; CDR3aa: CASSLDRRDVLFF; CDR3nt: TGCGCCAGCAGCTTGGACAGGAGGGACGTACTGTTTTTT
j_gene: TRBJ1-5; d_gene: -; abundance: -; v_gene: TRBV5-6; len: 12; CDR3aa: CASSLGKQPQHF; CDR3nt: TGTGCCAGCAGCTTGGGTAAACAGCCCCAGCATTTT
j_gene: TRBJ2-2; d_gene: -; abundance: -; v_gene: TRBV25-1; len: 16; CDR3aa: CASSGSGDGRAGELFF; CDR3nt: TGTGCCAGCAGTGGGTCGGGTGACGGGAGAGCCGGGGAGCTGTTTTTT
j_gene: TRBJ1-6; d_gene: -; abundance: -; v_gene: TRBV7-2; len: 15; CDR3aa: CASSSYRGWYSPLHF; CDR3nt: TGTGCCAGCAGCTCTTACCGGGGGTGGTATTCACCCCTCCACTTT
j_gene: TRBJ2-1; d_gene: TRBD1; abundance: -; v_gene: TRBV7-9; len: 15; CDR3aa: CASSSQGQGENEQFF; CDR3nt: TGTGCCAGCAGCTCCCAGGGACAGGGGGAAAATGAGCAGTTCTTC
j_gene: TRBJ2-5; d_gene: TRBD2; abundance: -; v_gene: TRBV18; len: 17; CDR3aa: CASSPGGTSGSQETQYF; CDR3nt: TGTGCCAGCTCACCAGGCGGGACTAGCGGGAGTCAAGAGACCCAGTACTTC
j_gene: TRBJ1-6; d_gene: -; abundance: -; v_gene: TRBV5-4; len: 15; CDR3aa: CASSLAGEENSPLHF; CDR3nt: TGTGCCAGCAGCTTGGCCGGGGAGGAAAATTCACCCCTCCACTTT
j_gene: TRBJ2-7; d_gene: -; abundance: -; v_gene: TRBV27; len: 17; CDR3aa: CASSLYGTPAGYYEQYF; CDR3nt: TGTGCCAGCAGTTTATACGGGACTCCCGCGGGATACTACGAGCAGTACTTC
j_gene: TRBJ2-7; d_gene: -; abundance: -; v_gene: TRBV5-4; len: 14; CDR3aa: CASSPGDRVLEQYF; CDR3nt: TGTGCCAGCAGCCCCGGGGATAGAGTCCTCGAGCAGTACTTC
j_gene: TRBJ2-1; d_gene: TRBD2; abundance: -; v_gene: TRBV7-7; len: 16; CDR3aa: CASSPWVAGGRNEQFF; CDR3nt: TGTGCCAGCAGCCCCTGGGTAGCGGGAGGGCGGAATGAGCAGTTCTTC
j_gene: TRBJ2-5; d_gene: -; abundance: -; v_gene: TRBV27; len: 13; CDR3aa: CASSSRVPETQYF; CDR3nt: TGTGCCAGCAGTTCGAGGGTTCCCGAGACCCAGTACTTC
j_gene: TRBJ2-7; d_gene: -; abundance: -; v_gene: TRBV9; len: 15; CDR3aa: CASSIGTFKGDEQYF; CDR3nt: TGTGCCAGCAGCATAGGGACTTTTAAGGGCGACGAGCAGTACTTC
j_gene: TRBJ2-5; d_gene: -; abundance: -; v_gene: TRBV11-2; len: 14; CDR3aa: CASSQHVLQETQYF; CDR3nt: TGTGCCAGCAGCCAACATGTCTTACAAGAGACCCAGTACTTC
j_gene: TRBJ2-1; d_gene: -; abundance: -; v_gene: TRBV27; len: 16; CDR3aa: CASSLWTSLRYNEQFF; CDR3nt: TGTGCCAGCAGTTTATGGACTTCCCTCAGATACAATGAGCAGTTCTTC
j_gene: TRBJ1-1; d_gene: -; abundance: once; v_gene: TRBV5-1; len: 12; CDR3aa: CASTAGDTEAFF; CDR3nt: TGCGCCAGCACGGCGGGGGACACTGAAGCTTTCTTT
j_gene: TRBJ2-7; d_gene: -; abundance: -; v_gene: TRBV10-3; len: 13; CDR3aa: CAISPRDSYEQYF; CDR3nt: TGTGCCATCAGCCCACGGGATTCCTACGAGCAGTACTTC
j_gene: TRBJ2-5; d_gene: -; abundance: -; v_gene: TRBV7-2; len: 13; CDR3aa: CASSLDQVETQYF; CDR3nt: TGTGCCAGCAGCTTAGATCAGGTGGAGACCCAGTACTTC
j_gene: TRBJ2-1; d_gene: TRBD1; abundance: -; v_gene: TRBV4-2; len: 16; CDR3aa: CASSQDQGVPSKEQFF; CDR3nt: TGTGCCAGCAGCCAAGATCAGGGGGTCCCGTCGAAGGAGCAGTTCTTC
j_gene: TRBJ2-1; d_gene: TRBD2; abundance: once; v_gene: TRBV7-9; len: 15; CDR3aa: CASSFAAGVSNEQFF; CDR3nt: TGTGCCAGCAGCTTCGCAGCGGGAGTTTCGAATGAGCAGTTCTTC
j_gene: TRBJ2-3; d_gene: TRBD1; abundance: -; v_gene: TRBV19; len: 16; CDR3aa: CASSIVKGQGQDTQYF; CDR3nt: TGTGCCAGTAGTATAGTTAAGGGACAGGGACAAGATACGCAGTATTTT
j_gene: TRBJ2-7; d_gene: TRBD2; abundance: -; v_gene: TRBV13; len: 16; CDR3aa: CASSWGGGALNLEQYF; CDR3nt: TGTGCCAGCAGCTGGGGGGGAGGGGCTCTAAACCTCGAGCAGTACTTC
j_gene: TRBJ2-2; d_gene: TRBD1; abundance: once; v_gene: TRBV2; len: 15; CDR3aa: CASSGDRVDTGELFF; CDR3nt: TGTGCCAGCAGTGGGGACAGGGTCGACACCGGGGAGCTGTTTTTT
j_gene: TRBJ2-7; d_gene: -; abundance: once; v_gene: TRBV5-5; len: 14; CDR3aa: CASSLGEVFYEQYF; CDR3nt: TGTGCCAGCAGCTTGGGGGAGGTTTTCTACGAGCAGTACTTC
j_gene: TRBJ1-1; d_gene: TRBD1; abundance: -; v_gene: TRBV6-5; len: 12; CDR3aa: CASSPGQSEAFF; CDR3nt: TGTGCCAGCAGCCCGGGACAGAGTGAAGCTTTCTTT
j_gene: TRBJ2-7; d_gene: -; abundance: -; v_gene: TRBV27; len: 16; CDR3aa: CASSPSRGHFPYEQYF; CDR3nt: TGTGCCAGCAGTCCCTCGAGGGGACATTTCCCCTACGAGCAGTACTTC
j_gene: TRBJ2-7; d_gene: TRBD2; abundance: -; v_gene: TRBV5-4; len: 14; CDR3aa: CASSFDAGGYEQYF; CDR3nt: TGTGCCAGCAGCTTTGATGCGGGAGGGTACGAGCAGTACTTC
j_gene: TRBJ2-1; d_gene: TRBD2; abundance: -; v_gene: TRBV6-5; len: 14; CDR3aa: CASSLTSGSHEQFF; CDR3nt: TGTGCCAGCAGTTTGACTAGCGGGAGCCATGAGCAGTTCTTC
j_gene: TRBJ2-5; d_gene: -; abundance: -; v_gene: TRBV5-6; len: 16; CDR3aa: CASSLATDNYQETQYF; CDR3nt: TGTGCCAGCAGCCTTGCTACAGACAATTACCAAGAGACCCAGTACTTC
j_gene: TRBJ2-7; d_gene: TRBD2; abundance: -; v_gene: TRBV5-1; len: 20; CDR3aa: CASSLAPGLAGGRTGYEQYF; CDR3nt: TGCGCCAGCAGCTTGGCCCCTGGGCTAGCGGGAGGGCGAACCGGCTACGAGCAGTACTTC
j_gene: TRBJ2-2; d_gene: -; abundance: few; v_gene: TRBV30; len: 14; CDR3aa: CAWRTGPRSGELFF; CDR3nt: TGTGCCTGGAGAACAGGGCCTCGTAGTGGGGAGCTGTTTTTT
j_gene: TRBJ1-2; d_gene: -; abundance: -; v_gene: TRBV20-1; len: 11; CDR3aa: CSAPVGGGYTF; CDR3nt: TGCAGTGCCCCCGTGGGGGGTGGCTACACCTTC
j_gene: TRBJ2-3; d_gene: TRBD1; abundance: -; v_gene: TRBV14; len: 17; CDR3aa: CASSPLGRDRGTDTQYF; CDR3nt: TGTGCCAGCAGCCCGCTAGGACGGGACAGGGGAACAGATACGCAGTATTTT
j_gene: TRBJ2-1; d_gene: -; abundance: -; v_gene: TRBV21-1; len: 14; CDR3aa: CATYPGTRGNEQFF; CDR3nt: TGTGCCACCTACCCCGGGACTAGGGGCAATGAGCAGTTCTTC
j_gene: TRBJ2-7; d_gene: -; abundance: many; v_gene: TRBV6-6; len: 12; CDR3aa: CASSNTDYEQYF; CDR3nt: TGTGCCAGCAGCAATACAGACTACGAGCAGTACTTC
j_gene: TRBJ2-5; d_gene: TRBD2; abundance: -; v_gene: TRBV12-5; len: 18; CDR3aa: CASGLDLSGRAGEETQYF; CDR3nt: TGTGCTAGTGGTTTGGACTTAAGCGGGAGGGCCGGAGAGGAGACCCAGTACTTC
j_gene: TRBJ2-1; d_gene: -; abundance: -; v_gene: TRBV7-3; len: 12; CDR3aa: CASSLITGEQFF; CDR3nt: TGTGCCAGCAGCCTAATTACGGGGGAGCAGTTCTTC
j_gene: TRBJ1-1; d_gene: -; abundance: few; v_gene: TRBV5-5; len: 15; CDR3aa: CASTRGAGMNTEAFF; CDR3nt: TGTGCCAGCACCCGAGGGGCGGGGATGAACACTGAAGCTTTCTTT
j_gene: TRBJ2-1; d_gene: TRBD2; abundance: -; v_gene: TRBV19; len: 15; CDR3aa: CASRVKRDHYNEQFF; CDR3nt: TGTGCCAGTAGAGTAAAGCGGGATCATTACAATGAGCAGTTCTTC
j_gene: TRBJ2-7; d_gene: TRBD2; abundance: -; v_gene: TRBV4-1; len: 15; CDR3aa: CASSQISGSSYEQYF; CDR3nt: TGCGCCAGCAGCCAGATTAGCGGGAGCTCCTACGAGCAGTACTTC
j_gene: TRBJ2-3; d_gene: -; abundance: -; v_gene: TRBV13; len: 15; CDR3aa: CASSYRGGPTDTQYF; CDR3nt: TGTGCCAGCAGTTATCGCGGCGGCCCCACAGATACGCAGTATTTT
j_gene: TRBJ2-3; d_gene: -; abundance: once; v_gene: TRBV7-3; len: 15; CDR3aa: CASSLLGGGTDTQYF; CDR3nt: TGTGCCAGCAGCTTATTGGGGGGTGGGACAGATACGCAGTATTTT
j_gene: TRBJ2-1; d_gene: -; abundance: -; v_gene: TRBV6-1; len: 11; CDR3aa: CASSAEDEQFF; CDR3nt: TGTGCCAGCAGTGCCGAGGATGAGCAGTTCTTC
j_gene: TRBJ2-7; d_gene: -; abundance: -; v_gene: TRBV15; len: 13; CDR3aa: CATSREGAREQYF; CDR3nt: TGTGCCACCAGCAGAGAGGGGGCGCGGGAGCAGTACTTC
j_gene: TRBJ2-3; d_gene: TRBD2; abundance: -; v_gene: TRBV9; len: 16; CDR3aa: CASSVRTSGSTDTQYF; CDR3nt: TGTGCCAGCAGCGTCCGGACTAGCGGGAGTACAGATACGCAGTATTTT
j_gene: TRBJ1-2; d_gene: -; abundance: -; v_gene: TRBV7-9; len: 13; CDR3aa: CASSRVGNYGYTF; CDR3nt: TGTGCCAGCAGCCGGGTCGGTAACTATGGCTACACCTTC
j_gene: TRBJ2-1; d_gene: TRBD2; abundance: once; v_gene: TRBV27; len: 17; CDR3aa: CASSPSGGGIPYNEQFF; CDR3nt: TGTGCCAGCAGTCCCTCCGGGGGGGGGATCCCCTACAATGAGCAGTTCTTC
j_gene: TRBJ2-7; d_gene: -; abundance: -; v_gene: TRBV7-9; len: 14; CDR3aa: CASSLAEVSYEQYF; CDR3nt: TGTGCCAGCAGCTTAGCGGAGGTCTCCTACGAGCAGTACTTC
j_gene: TRBJ2-1; d_gene: TRBD2; abundance: -; v_gene: TRBV7-6; len: 15; CDR3aa: CASSSNPGLGHEQFF; CDR3nt: TGTGCCAGCAGCTCAAATCCCGGACTAGGTCATGAGCAGTTCTTC
j_gene: TRBJ2-4; d_gene: TRBD1; abundance: -; v_gene: TRBV5-6; len: 15; CDR3aa: CASRYGTGGVGIQYF; CDR3nt: TGTGCCAGCAGATACGGGACAGGGGGTGTTGGCATTCAGTACTTC
j_gene: TRBJ2-5; d_gene: -; abundance: -; v_gene: TRBV4-2; len: 13; CDR3aa: CASSPSGQETQYF; CDR3nt: TGTGCCAGCAGCCCGAGCGGTCAAGAGACCCAGTACTTC
j_gene: TRBJ1-2; d_gene: -; abundance: -; v_gene: TRBV5-1; len: 15; CDR3aa: CASSLREWLSDGYTF; CDR3nt: TGCGCCAGCAGCTTGCGGGAATGGTTATCGGATGGCTACACCTTC
j_gene: TRBJ2-5; d_gene: -; abundance: -; v_gene: TRBV7-8; len: 14; CDR3aa: CASSQAGKGETQYF; CDR3nt: TGTGCCAGCAGTCAGGCGGGGAAGGGAGAGACCCAGTACTTC
j_gene: TRBJ2-2; d_gene: -; abundance: -; v_gene: TRBV6-4; len: 14; CDR3aa: CASSAPGDTGELFF; CDR3nt: TGTGCCAGCAGTGCCCCAGGGGACACCGGGGAGCTGTTTTTT
j_gene: TRBJ1-5; d_gene: TRBD1; abundance: -; v_gene: TRBV2; len: 15; CDR3aa: CASGGGPPGNQPQHF; CDR3nt: TGTGCCAGCGGAGGGGGCCCTCCGGGCAATCAGCCCCAGCATTTT